This T cell receptor beta chain came from a study of Ad26.COV2.S vaccination and SARS-CoV-2 variants. Using immunoSEQ multiplex PCR, the repertoire was profiled, and TCRdb retains in-frame clones only, with some absent. In the table there are fewer than 500,000 clones, approximately 92% of which are singletons. Losses at the gene ends were 3 bases for V and 7 bases for J; bases not matched to a gene: 7. CDR1 is MNHEY and CDR2 is SMNVEV in the germline V gene (reference sequence). The length of the CDR3 is 15 residues. Regarding treatment: around 19 received Ad26.COV2.S at low or high dose, single or two shots; roughly 5 received placebo; per-sample allocation not given. Collection of samples fell on day 63 after the first vaccine or placebo injection.

This material consisted of peripheral blood, taken in a trial of Ad26.COV2.S vaccine versus placebo. The rearrangement links TRBV27 to TRBJ2-1; 9 bases align to TRBD1. The TCR comes from a person between 18 and 65 years old who received the Ad26.COV2.S COVID-19 vaccine or a placebo. CDR3 bases: TGTGCCAGCAGTTTTGGGACAGGGCGGATGAATGAGCAGTTCTTC. Translating it yields CASSFGTGRMNEQFF.